Listed here are 15 T cell receptor beta chains from one sample, sequenced in a study of cytomegalovirus exposure and HLA in healthy donors. This PCR relied on a set of 60 Vbeta primers and 13 Jbeta primers. The repertoire was sequenced with immunoSEQ multiplex PCR; TCRdb's copy has only in-frame clones and lacks some. The sample holds about 160,000 clones; around 77% are singletons and the top ten take about 1.3%. Sequencing was performed on PBMCs. These receptor sequences come from a man in his 60s in good health and CMV-seronegative.

CDR3 bases: TGCGCCAGCAGCTTGGGACAGACCTCTGGGGCCAACGTCCTGACTTTC. Protein sequence: CASSLGQTSGANVLTF. The chain carries TRBV5-1 and TRBJ2-6; D might be TRBD1 (5 bases). CDR1 is SGHRS and CDR2 is YFSETQ in the germline V gene. Trimming stripped 0 bases from V and 0 bases from J, with 7 bases between. The CDR3 totals 16 residues.

The chain combines TRBV11-2 with TRBJ1-1; TRBD1 might be the D (6 bases). The germline gives CDR1 SGHAT, CDR2 FQNNGV. The CDR3 totals 14 residues. V was clipped by 0 bases and J by 4 bases, with 9 bases between them. The CDR3 region is CASSLEGTFTEAFF. CDR3 DNA sequence: TGTGCCAGCAGCTTAGAGGGGACATTCACTGAAGCTTTCTTT.

J is TRBJ1-2 and V is TRBV4-2, with D tentatively TRBD1 (5 bases). Germline CDR1 LGHNA, CDR2 YNFKEQ. The CDR3 is 12 amino acids. Trimming removed 1 base from V and 5 bases from J, with 5 bases in between. This chain's CDR3 is CASSQGTYGYTF. The DNA of the CDR3 is TGTGCCAGCAGCCAAGGGACATATGGCTACACCTTC.

This clone appeared a few times. The chain combines TRBV19 with TRBJ1-3; tentatively, D is TRBD1 (5 bases). V was cut by 3 bases and J by 1 base, with 10 bases left in between. Germline V gene data show CDR1 as LNHDA and CDR2 as SQIVND (reference sequence). The CDR3 consists of 15 residues. CDR3 residues: CASSILGTSGNTIYF. The DNA for the CDR3 is TGTGCCAGTAGTATTTTAGGGACTTCTGGAAACACCATATATTTT.

In DNA, the CDR3 is TGTGCCAGCAGGTTCGCGACAGGGGGCGAGCAGTTCTTC. This translates into CASRFATGGEQFF. The rearrangement uses TRBV27 and TRBJ2-1, with 10 bases that match TRBD1. The V and J ends lost 6 bases and 10 bases, in that order; junction bases with no gene match: 6. There are 13 residues in the CDR3. Germline V gene lookup returns CDR1 MNHEY and CDR2 SMNVEV (reference sequence).

This clone was recorded once. The V call is TRBV6-1, the J call TRBJ2-1; possible D gene TRBD2, 7 bases. V lost 0 bases to trimming and J lost 15 bases, with 18 bases between them. From germline, CDR1 is MNHNS and CDR2 SASEGT. The CDR3 is 14 residues long. This chain's CDR3 is CASSEAGAGAQWFF. CDR3 nucleotides: TGTGCCAGCAGTGAAGCGGGGGCGGGGGCCCAGTGGTTCTTC.

The V and J genes are TRBV5-1 and TRBJ1-1; 8 nucleotides align to TRBD1. The length of the CDR3 is 15 residues. CDR1 SGHRS and CDR2 YFSETQ come from the germline V gene. The ends lost 7 bases at V and 1 base at J; junction bases unmatched: 9. The CDR3 DNA is TGCGCCAGCGGACAGGGAGGTCCAAAGAACACTGAAGCTTTCTTT. Its translation: CASGQGGPKNTEAFF.

The chain joins TRBV7-9 to TRBJ1-6; D gene uncertain. Germline V gives CDR1 SEHNR, CDR2 FQNEAQ (reference sequence). The length of the CDR3 is 12 residues. The germline V and J ends were trimmed by 4 bases and 9 bases, with 7 bases remaining between them. CDR3: CASSSRGSPLHF. The CDR3 nucleotides are TGTGCCAGCAGCTCACGGGGTTCACCCCTCCACTTT.

The chain is built from TRBV7-9 and TRBJ2-1, with TRBD2 as a possible D gene (5 bases). Germline assignment: CDR1 SEHNR and CDR2 FQNEAQ (reference sequence). V was shortened by 1 base and J by 15 bases, with 13 bases between the two germline ends. CDR3 length: 12 residues. Here the CDR3 DNA reads TGTGCCAGCAGCTTAGGAGGTTCGAGGGTGTTCTTC. This gives the protein CASSLGGSRVFF.

V is TRBV7-3 and J is TRBJ2-3; tentative D call: TRBD2 (6 bases). The CDR3 runs to 15 residues. V lost 5 bases and J 4 bases, leaving 16 bases between the germline ends. Germline loops: CDR1 SGHTA, CDR2 FQGTGA. This CDR3 is CASSLSSRGPDTQYF. For the CDR3, the DNA is TGTGCCAGCAGCCTAAGTTCGCGGGGCCCAGATACGCAGTATTTT.

V usage is TRBV5-8 and J usage is TRBJ2-7; D is perhaps TRBD1 (6 bases). Looked up from germline, CDR1 is SGHTS and CDR2 is YDEGEE. This CDR3 is 16 amino acids long. Trimming shortened V by 7 bases and J by 7 bases, and 27 bases separated the two germline ends. The CDR3 reads CASPLGFDRFSEEQYF. CDR3 nucleotide sequence: TGTGCCAGCCCCTTGGGGTTTGACAGGTTTTCTGAAGAGCAGTACTTC.

The V and J genes are TRBV7-3 and TRBJ2-5; D unclear. Germline loops: CDR1 SGHTA, CDR2 FQGTGA. Trimming stripped 3 bases from V and 2 bases from J, with 10 bases between. CDR3 length: 14 residues. This CDR3 is CASSFVRPQETQYF. CDR3 bases: TGTGCCAGCAGCTTCGTCAGGCCGCAAGAGACCCAGTACTTC. The variable domain in full, with the rest retrieved from reference TRBV7-3 and TRBJ2-5, is GAGVSQTPSNKVTEKGKYVELRCDPISGHTALYWYRQSLGQGPEFLIYFQGTGAADDSGLPNDRFFAVRPEGSVSTLKIQRTERGDSAVYLCASSFVRPQETQYFGPGTRLLVL.

The rearrangement uses TRBV29-1 and TRBJ1-4; TRBD1 aligns across 9 bases. V lost 6 bases to trimming and J lost 8 bases; unmatched junction nucleotides: 7. Germline V gene lookup returns CDR1 SQVTM and CDR2 ANQGSEA. The CDR3 is 13 residues long. The CDR3 nucleotides are TGCAGCGTACAGGGGGCGACGGGGGAAAAACTGTTTTTT. It codes for CSVQGATGEKLFF.

In this sample, this clone turned up once. The chain uses TRBV27 and TRBJ2-3, with D maybe TRBD2 (7 bases). The V end lost 10 bases, the J end lost 0 bases, and 17 bases lay between the germline ends. In germline, CDR1 is MNHEY, CDR2 SMNVEV (reference sequence). This CDR3 is built from 15 residues. In DNA, the CDR3 is TGTGCCACCAAGTTAGGGGGACTAAGCACAGATACGCAGTATTTT. Translated: CATKLGGLSTDTQYF.

This clone was picked up one time. The rearrangement links TRBV10-3 to TRBJ2-7; tentatively, D is TRBD1 (7 bases). The germline V gene has CDR1 ENHRY and CDR2 SYGVKD. This CDR3 region has 14 residues. The V and J ends lost 4 bases and 5 bases respectively, with 15 bases between them. The CDR3 DNA is TGTGCCATCAGTGGCGCAGGGGGGACAAACGAGCAGTACTTC. Translated, it gives CAISGAGGTNEQYF.